This T cell receptor beta chain was captured by sequencing in a study of T cells in Graves' hyperthyroidism and ophthalmopathy. This CDR3 region has 15 residues. The V and J ends lost 5 bases and 5 bases, in that order; junction bases with no gene match: 10. CDR1 MNHEY and CDR2 SMNVEV come from the germline V gene (reference sequence). Diagnosis rested on symptoms, serum thyroxine and TRAb, thyroid ultrasound, and orbital computed tomography. PBMCs stemmed from under 11 ml fresh peripheral blood. The source material, RNA transcripts, was used to amplify TCR beta CDR3 regions. The HTBI primer set was used in a first-round RT-PCR of the TCR CDR3. Via MiXCR, TCRdb re-called the multiplex PCR reads, giving one row per CDR3 protein. Of more than 500,000 distinct CDR3 sequences in the sample, about 15% were seen once. Study results and limitations: Most thyroid clonotypes with frequency above 0.001 were detected in blood.

This clonotype was detected many times. Its antigen is still unknown. The source is a woman in her twenties or thirties with Graves' ophthalmopathy. The chain combines TRBV27 with TRBJ2-5; 8 bases are shared with TRBD2. The sequenced sample was blood. In DNA form, the CDR3 reads TGTGCCAGCAGTCCTCGGGGGGGGGTCGGGGAGACCCAGTACTTC. Translation: CASSPRGGVGETQYF.